Described below is a single TCR beta chain sequence and its context. This clone has a single count. What antigen it recognizes has not been identified. Base-call qualities are not available, and no considerably larger clone is one nucleotide away. Repertoires were sampled multiple times during chemoradiotherapy, which allowed clonal expansion in the tumor microenvironment to be followed. This record comes from a study of chemoradiotherapy in HPV16-positive cancers (dated by TCRdb to about 2022). Background for the entire study: Candidate HPV-specific T-cell clones and common TCR motifs were defined by functional T-cell assays performed on cells from a couple of HPV16-positive patients. The candidate HPV-specific TCRs and motifs were subsequently tracked in TCR repertoires obtained from approximately 91 patients with HPV-related cancers. The study asked whether T-cell immunity against the HPV oncoproteins E6 and E7 changes during chemoradiotherapy and whether it affects survival. Beyond this particular receptor, the publication reports: Expansion of candidate HPV-specific clones and E7-related TCR motifs was observed in the tumor microenvironment during treatment, whereas no such expansion was observed for non-HPV-specific T cells. In HPV16-positive patients, expansion of HPV-responsive T cells during chemoradiotherapy was found to be associated with improved recurrence-free survival. The functional definition of HPV-specific T cells came from only a couple of HPV16-positive patients, and the survival association was reported for HPV16-positive patients.

Library prep was done by the immunoSEQ multiplex PCR assay. TCRdb provides this immuneACCESS table in a form limited to in-frame rearrangements. Some clones are lacking; in checked studies, under half of them reflect an unresolved V gene, and why the rest are absent is not known. The sample table records approximately 12,000 clones; roughly 84% of these occur just once. The leading ten clones occupy less than 6% of the sample. The germline V gene sets CDR1 to SGDLS and CDR2 to YYNGEE. V and J lose 0 bases and 5 bases, and a span of 12 bases separates them. The CDR3 starts with the cysteine, ends with the phenylalanine, and has 15 residues. The only DNA kept is the CDR3, 45 bases in frame from the first base.

This sequence was found in a human donor with HPV-associated anogenital cancer. Specimen: blood, collected from a patient who underwent chemoradiotherapy. The sequence joins TRBV9 to TRBJ1-3; the D gene is perhaps TRBD1, from 6 matching bases. DNA sequence: TGTGCCAGCAGCGTAGGAGGGCAGGGGAGAAACACCATATATTTT. Its product reads: CASSVGGQGRNTIYF.